This T cell receptor (beta chain) was observed in a study of T-cell reconstitution after alpha-beta-depleted transplantation in children. Study-wide results and limits: Hyperexpanded clones declined; after one year, newly produced T cells mostly supplied diversity.

The sample holds many counts of this clonotype. Antigen specificity is unknown. Molecular barcoding with unique molecular identifiers was used for the TCRbeta library. TCRdb used MiXCR to reprocess the PCR reads, holding one entry per CDR3 protein. This table has 400,000 to 550,000 distinct CDR3 sequences, 10% appearing once. V dropped 6 bases and J dropped 14 bases, with 17 bases sitting between them. The CDR3 runs 12 residues. The V gene is TRBV12-3 or TRBV12-4, the J gene TRBJ2-1, with D possibly matching TRBD2 (5 bases). The source of this sequence is a child younger than 10 with inherited bone marrow failure, due to receive a stem cell transplant. The input for sequencing was PBMCs, taken before TCRalphabeta/CD19-depleted stem cell transplant. Written as DNA, the CDR3 is TGTGCCAGCAGCCCACCGGTGAGGGTAGAGTTCTTC. It is translated as CASSPPVRVEFF.